Listed here is a single T cell receptor beta chain. TCRdb re-derived calls from the 5' RACE reads in MiXCR, one entry per CDR3 protein. The table has roughly 470,000 distinct CDR3 sequences, roughly an eighth seen once. The record originates from a study of identical twins. From germline, CDR1 is SGHVS and CDR2 FQNEAQ. V shed 9 bases and J 1 base; nucleotides not matched to a gene: 10. This CDR3 has 16 amino acids. Another study also made use of these data, one on yellow fever vaccine responses in identical twins.

Sequences were obtained from CD4+ T cells sorted from blood. The chain combines TRBV7-8 with TRBJ2-3, with 10 bases lining up with TRBD2. The origin of this receptor is a woman younger than 35 in good health. The CDR3 reads CASKQRGGLGTDTQYF. CDR3 nucleotides: TGTGCCAGTAAACAGCGGGGGGGCTTGGGCACAGATACGCAGTATTTT.